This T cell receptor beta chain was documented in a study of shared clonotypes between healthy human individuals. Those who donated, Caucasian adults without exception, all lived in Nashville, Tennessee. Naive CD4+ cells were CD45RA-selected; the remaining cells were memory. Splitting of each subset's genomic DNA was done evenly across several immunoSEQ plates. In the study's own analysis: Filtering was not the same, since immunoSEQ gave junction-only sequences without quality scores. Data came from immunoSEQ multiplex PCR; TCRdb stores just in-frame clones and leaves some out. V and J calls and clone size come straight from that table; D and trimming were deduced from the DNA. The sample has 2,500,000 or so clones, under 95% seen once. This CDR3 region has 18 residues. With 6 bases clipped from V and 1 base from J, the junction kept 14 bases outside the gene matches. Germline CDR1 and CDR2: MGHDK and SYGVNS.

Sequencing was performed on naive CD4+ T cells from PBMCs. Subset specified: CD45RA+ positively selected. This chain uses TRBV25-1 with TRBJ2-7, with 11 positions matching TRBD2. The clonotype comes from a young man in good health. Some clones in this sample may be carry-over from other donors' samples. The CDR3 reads CASSRNGLAGGPSYEQYF. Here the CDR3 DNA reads TGTGCCAGCAGCCGGAATGGGCTAGCGGGAGGCCCGTCCTACGAGCAGTACTTC.